Shown below are 30 T cell receptor beta chains from a single sample sequenced in a study of siplizumab effects on memory and regulatory T cells. Profiling relied on immunoSEQ multiplex PCR, and the TCRdb table lists in-frame clones only, not all of them. In the table there are 56,000 or so clones, just over 95% of which are singletons. Sequencing was carried out using naive CD8+ T cells sorted from blood. These receptors all stem from a human donor in good health.

The chain employs TRBV5-4 and TRBJ2-1, with TRBD2 matching 7 bases. CDR3 length: 16 residues. Trimming cost V 4 bases and J 1 base; bases outside gene matches: 8. The germline V gene has CDR1 SGHNT and CDR2 YYREEE (reference sequence). The chain's CDR3 is CASSGFLAESYNEQFF. The CDR3, as DNA: TGTGCCAGCAGCGGGTTCCTAGCGGAGTCCTACAATGAGCAGTTCTTC.

This chain links TRBV5-6 with TRBJ1-4, with 7 bases matching TRBD1. Germline CDR1 is SGHDT and CDR2 is YYEEEE. Trimming removed 1 base from V and 2 bases from J; junction bases left unmatched: 8. The CDR3 has 17 amino acids. The CDR3: CASSLNRQGWTNEKLFF. CDR3 nucleotide sequence: TGTGCCAGCAGCTTGAACAGACAGGGTTGGACTAATGAAAAACTGTTTTTT. Drawing the rest from reference TRBV5-6 and TRBJ1-4, the complete variable domain is DAGVTQSPTHLIKTRGQQVTLRCSPKSGHDTVSWYQQALGQGPQFIFQYYEEEERQRGNFPDRFSGHQFPNYSSELNVNALLLGDSALYLCASSLNRQGWTNEKLFFGSGTQLSVL.

This chain joins TRBV5-4 and TRBJ2-3, with 8 bases aligning to TRBD2. The ends lost 2 bases at V and 2 bases at J; junction bases unmatched: 4. Germline V gene sequence: CDR1 SGHNT, CDR2 YYREEE (reference sequence). This CDR3 is built from 15 residues. The CDR3 spells CASSLGLAVTDTQYF. The CDR3 bases are TGTGCCAGCAGCTTAGGACTAGCCGTCACAGATACGCAGTATTTT.

The chain couples TRBV27 to TRBJ1-2, with D possibly matching TRBD1 (6 bases). This CDR3 has 13 amino acids. Trimming took 5 bases from V and 4 from J, leaving 11 bases between them. Germline V gene sequence: CDR1 MNHEY, CDR2 SMNVEV (reference sequence). The CDR3 region is CASSHGTLYGYTF. The CDR3 DNA follows: TGTGCCAGCAGTCATGGGACACTCTATGGCTACACCTTC.

A single count supports this clone. The chain is built from TRBV30 and TRBJ1-4; a weak D match, TRBD1 (5 bases). V was pared by 4 bases and J by 7 bases, with 16 bases between. The CDR3 loop spans 14 amino acids. Germline assignment: CDR1 GTSNPN and CDR2 SVGIG (reference sequence). The CDR3 DNA follows: TGTGCCTGGAATCCCGGGCAGGGTAGTGAAAAACTGTTTTTT. Amino acid sequence: CAWNPGQGSEKLFF.

The chain recombines TRBV30 with TRBJ1-1; 8 bases agree with TRBD1. With V trimmed by 4 bases and J by 1 base, 2 bases remained unmatched. The CDR3 extends over 13 amino acids. CDR1 and CDR2 from the germline V gene are GTSNPN and SVGIG (reference sequence). CDR3 DNA sequence: TGTGCCTGGATCGGACAGGGGAACACTGAAGCTTTCTTT. Translating gives CAWIGQGNTEAFF.

The chain couples TRBV2 to TRBJ1-1, with D perhaps TRBD1 (6 bases). Germline CDR1 SNHLY, CDR2 FYNNEI. The CDR3 is 13 residues long. V lost 4 bases to trimming and J lost 5 bases, with 11 bases between them. CDR3 sequence (DNA): TGTGCCAGCAGTGTCACAGGGAGGACTGAAGCTTTCTTT. It codes for CASSVTGRTEAFF.

The chain links TRBV9 to TRBJ1-2, with D hard to call. Trimming stripped 6 bases from V and 0 bases from J, with 21 bases between. CDR3 length: 17 amino acids. Per germline, CDR1 SGDLS and CDR2 YYNGEE. The CDR3 nucleotides read TGTGCCAGCACCAGTGGGGAGAGGCCTCTAGCTAACTATGGCTACACCTTC. Translating it yields CASTSGERPLANYGYTF.

The chain employs TRBV19 and TRBJ2-5; D unresolved. Germline V gives CDR1 LNHDA, CDR2 SQIVND (reference sequence). V dropped 6 bases and J dropped 6 bases, with 20 bases sitting between them. This CDR3 contains 15 residues. The CDR3 protein is CASSQRQNIGKTQYF. The CDR3 DNA reads as TGTGCCAGTAGCCAAAGACAAAACATAGGGAAGACCCAGTACTTC. Supplemented by reference TRBV19 and TRBJ2-5, the full variable domain reads DGGITQSPKYLFRKEGQNVTLSCEQNLNHDAMYWYRQDPGQGLRLIYYSQIVNDFQKGDIAEGYSVSREKKESFPLTVTSAQKNPTAFYLCASSQRQNIGKTQYFGPGTRLLVL.

In the case of this clone: The same CDR3 arises from other DNA sequences in this sample as well. The chain recombines TRBV5-1 with TRBJ1-2; D possibly corresponds to TRBD1 (5 bases). With 5 bases removed from V and 6 bases from J, the gap between germline ends came to 17 bases. Germline V lookup: CDR1 SGHRS, CDR2 YFSETQ. The CDR3 loop spans 14 amino acids. The CDR3 DNA is TGCGCCAGCAGGGGTGGGGCAGGCGGGGATGGCTACACCTTC. Translation: CASRGGAGGDGYTF.

The chain carries TRBV27 and TRBJ2-1, with 8 bases matching TRBD2. The CDR3 is made up of 14 amino acids. CDR1 MNHEY and CDR2 SMNVEV come from the germline V gene (reference sequence). V lost 5 bases to trimming and J lost 9 bases; unmatched junction nucleotides: 9. CDR3 region: CASSPTILAVEQFF. In DNA form, the CDR3 reads TGTGCCAGCAGTCCCACGATACTAGCGGTTGAGCAGTTCTTC.

The chain couples TRBV6-1 to TRBJ1-6; D remains unclear. CDR1 MNHNS and CDR2 SASEGT come from the germline V gene. The CDR3 is made up of 14 amino acids. V shed 3 bases and J shed 10 bases, with 13 bases lying between them. CDR3 DNA sequence: TGTGCCAGCAGTGATTTAGGAAGTGGATCACCCCTCCACTTT. Residues: CASSDLGSGSPLHF.

The rearrangement links TRBV5-4 to TRBJ2-7; TRBD2 aligns across 7 bases. V lost 5 bases, J lost 6 bases, and 14 bases stayed unmatched. CDR1 SGHNT and CDR2 YYREEE come from the germline V gene (reference sequence). The CDR3 totals 15 residues. CDR3 region: CASRAMGGDMVEQYF. CDR3 bases: TGTGCCAGCAGAGCGATGGGGGGGGATATGGTCGAGCAGTACTTC.

This clone was detected once. The rearrangement links TRBV5-6 to TRBJ1-2; unclear D gene. Germline CDR1 is SGHDT and CDR2 is YYEEEE. The ends were cut back, 4 bases at V and 2 bases at J, with 18 bases in the middle. This CDR3 contains 16 residues. The CDR3 region has the DNA TGTGCCAGCAGCCGCGAGGCGGACTTACGGAACTATGGCTACACCTTC. Amino acid sequence: CASSREADLRNYGYTF. The variable domain in full, with the rest retrieved from reference TRBV5-6 and TRBJ1-2, is DAGVTQSPTHLIKTRGQQVTLRCSPKSGHDTVSWYQQALGQGPQFIFQYYEEEERQRGNFPDRFSGHQFPNYSSELNVNALLLGDSALYLCASSREADLRNYGYTFGSGTRLTVV.

The chain combines TRBV11-2 with TRBJ1-3; no reliable D call. This CDR3 spans 15 amino acids. The ends were cut back, 1 base at V and 1 base at J, with 8 bases in the middle. Germline-derived CDR1 and CDR2 are SGHAT and FQNNGV. The CDR3 nucleotides are TGTGCCAGCAGCTTAGTTTGGGTTTCTGGAAACACCATATATTTT. As protein: CASSLVWVSGNTIYF.

The CDR3 region is CASSPTLAGLSYNEQFF. The CDR3 bases are TGTGCCAGCAGCCCGACCTTAGCGGGACTCTCCTACAATGAGCAGTTCTTC. The chain has TRBV7-9 and TRBJ2-1; 8 positions match TRBD2. This CDR3 spans 17 amino acids. The ends lost 5 bases at V and 0 bases at J; junction bases unmatched: 9. Germline values: CDR1 SEHNR, CDR2 FQNEAQ (reference sequence).

This clone appeared a single time. The genes are TRBV2 and TRBJ2-5, with 7 bases aligning to TRBD2. The ends lost 2 bases at V and 1 base at J; junction bases unmatched: 10. CDR3 size: 17 residues. Germline CDR1 reads SNHLY; CDR2 reads FYNNEI. DNA of the CDR3: TGTGCCAGCAGTGAACTTCACACCGCGGGAGTCCAAGAGACCCAGTACTTC. Its translation: CASSELHTAGVQETQYF.

This clone has a single count. The CDR3: CASSFGGNSYEQYF. In DNA, the CDR3 is TGTGCCAGCAGCTTCGGCGGTAACTCCTACGAGCAGTACTTC. The chain carries TRBV11-2 and TRBJ2-7; D remains unclear. Looked up from germline, CDR1 is SGHAT and CDR2 is FQNNGV. The CDR3 is made up of 14 amino acids. V was clipped by 3 bases and J by 0 bases, with 9 bases between them.

The chain combines TRBV19 with TRBJ1-1, with D perhaps TRBD1 (6 bases). Per germline, CDR1 LNHDA and CDR2 SQIVND (reference sequence). CDR3 length: 16 amino acids. V shed 5 bases and J shed 0 bases, with 16 bases lying between them. In DNA, the CDR3 is TGTGCCAGTAGTCAAGACAGGTATTACATGAACACTGAAGCTTTCTTT. It codes for CASSQDRYYMNTEAFF.

The rearrangement joins TRBV27 to TRBJ2-7; the D gene is possibly TRBD1 (6 bases). Deletions cut 6 bases from V and 0 bases from J, with 12 bases between. Germline assignment: CDR1 MNHEY and CDR2 SMNVEV (reference sequence). The CDR3 has 14 residues. The CDR3 loop reads CASSQSRGSYEQYF. CDR3 in DNA: TGTGCCAGCAGCCAGAGCAGGGGCTCCTACGAGCAGTACTTC.

This sequence joins TRBV5-1 and TRBJ2-7; the D is unclear. The V gene's germline CDR1 is SGHRS and CDR2 YFSETQ. The CDR3 has 12 amino acids. Trimming removed 4 bases at V and 5 bases at J, with 10 bases between. This CDR3 is CASSLDGNEQYF. Here the CDR3 DNA reads TGCGCCAGCAGCCTGGACGGTAACGAGCAGTACTTC.

V and J are TRBV5-5 and TRBJ2-7, with 12 bases lining up with TRBD2. The germline V gene has CDR1 SGHKS and CDR2 YYEKEE (reference sequence). The CDR3 loop spans 16 amino acids. The V gene end was trimmed by 0 bases and the J gene end by 2 bases; junction bases not matched to a gene: 3. The CDR3 reads CASSLGLAGVTYEQYF. CDR3 coding DNA: TGTGCCAGCAGCTTGGGACTAGCGGGAGTCACCTACGAGCAGTACTTC.

The CDR3, as DNA: TGTGCCAGCACCCCCCTCGACGGGCAGGGGGGATACAATGAGCAGTTCTTC. Translating it yields CASTPLDGQGGYNEQFF. The gene calls are TRBV28 and TRBJ2-1, with D tentatively TRBD1 (7 bases). With 7 bases removed from V and 4 bases from J, the gap between germline ends came to 23 bases. In germline, CDR1 is MDHEN, CDR2 SYDVKM. CDR3 length: 17 residues.

The V call is TRBV19, the J call TRBJ2-2; D is ambiguous. CDR3 length: 14 amino acids. Trimming removed 6 bases from V and 3 bases from J, with 11 bases in between. Germline CDR1 and CDR2: LNHDA and SQIVND (reference sequence). The CDR3 region is CASSWGRDTGELFF. DNA of the CDR3: TGTGCCAGTAGCTGGGGTAGAGACACCGGGGAGCTGTTTTTT.

The chain links TRBV7-6 to TRBJ2-1; D gene ambiguous. Germline loops: CDR1 SGHVS, CDR2 FNYEAQ. V gave up 5 bases and J gave up 1 base, with 9 bases separating them. This CDR3 contains 14 residues. The CDR3 DNA reads TGTGCCAGCAGCCCCGAAGGGTCCTACAATGAGCAGTTCTTC. Translation: CASSPEGSYNEQFF. Complete variable domain (other parts from reference TRBV7-6 and TRBJ2-1): GAGVSQSPRYKVTKRGQDVALRCDPISGHVSLYWYRQALGQGPEFLTYFNYEAQQDKSGLPNDRFSAERPEGSISTLTIQRTEQRDSAMYRCASSPEGSYNEQFFGPGTRLTVL.

The gene calls are TRBV27 and TRBJ2-7; the match to TRBD1 covers 9 bases. With V trimmed by 2 bases and J by 3 bases, 2 bases remained unmatched. This CDR3 comprises 14 residues. Germline lookup yields CDR1 MNHEY and CDR2 SMNVEV (reference sequence). In nucleotides, the CDR3 is TGTGCCAGCAGTTTAAAGGACAGGGGCTACGAGCAGTACTTC. It specifies CASSLKDRGYEQYF.

The chain combines TRBV7-9 with TRBJ1-2; D uncertain. Deletions cut 2 bases from V and 7 bases from J, with 17 bases between. This CDR3 comprises 15 residues. CDR1 and CDR2 (germline): SEHNR, FQNEAQ (reference sequence). This CDR3 is CASSLSRIVGSGYTF. In nucleotides, the CDR3 is TGTGCCAGCAGCTTAAGCCGGATCGTAGGGTCTGGCTACACCTTC.

The chain has TRBV27 and TRBJ1-4; D call uncertain. CDR1 MNHEY and CDR2 SMNVEV come from the germline V gene (reference sequence). V lost 8 bases and J lost 3, with 10 bases in between. The length of the CDR3 is 13 residues. CDR3 residues: CASGEIANEKLFF. The DNA of the CDR3 is TGTGCCAGCGGGGAGATTGCTAATGAAAAACTGTTTTTT.

The V gene is TRBV27, the J gene TRBJ2-1; D unresolved. Germline CDR1 MNHEY, CDR2 SMNVEV (reference sequence). With 6 bases removed from V and 4 bases from J, the gap between germline ends came to 4 bases. This CDR3 has 11 residues. The CDR3 sequence is CASRDYNEQFF. In nucleotides, the CDR3 is TGTGCCAGCAGGGATTACAATGAGCAGTTCTTC.

The chain links TRBV5-4 to TRBJ1-1; 8 nucleotides agree with TRBD1. The ends lost 4 bases at V and 1 base at J; junction bases unmatched: 6. Germline lookup yields CDR1 SGHNT and CDR2 YYREEE (reference sequence). The CDR3 covers 15 residues. Here the CDR3 DNA reads TGTGCCAGCAGCGGACGGACAGGGCAGAACACTGAAGCTTTCTTT. Its translation is CASSGRTGQNTEAFF.